This T cell receptor beta chain was identified during a study of OX40 agonist ivuxolimab in advanced cancers. About the study: Ivuxolimab, which patients received intravenously every 2 weeks, was dosed at 0.01 to 10 mg/kg. General study points: Antigens targeted by the expanded peripheral T cells were not determined.

Profiling relied on immunoSEQ multiplex PCR, and the TCRdb table lists in-frame clones only, not all of them. The repertoire consists of more than 45,000 clones, with around 80% occurring once and the leading ten covering around 7%. Points on this clone: As yet, its antigen is unknown.

Trimming shortened V by 0 bases and J by 7 bases, and 10 bases separated the two germline ends. Germline lookup yields CDR1 SGDLS and CDR2 YYNGEE. The CDR3 totals 13 residues. This receptor was taken from an adult with an advanced solid tumor such as melanoma, head and neck, liver or kidney cancer. This material consisted of CD4+ or CD8+ T cells sorted from blood, taken in a trial of the OX40 agonist ivuxolimab. The chain uses TRBV9 and TRBJ1-2; D is ambiguous. The CDR3 DNA is TGTGCCAGCAGCGTAGGGTTAGAGGGTGGCTACACCTTC. The encoded protein is CASSVGLEGGYTF. Full variable domain (rest looked up from reference TRBV9 and TRBJ1-2): DSGVTQTPKHLITATGQRVTLRCSPRSGDLSVYWYQQSLDQGLQFLIQYYNGEERAKGNILERFSAQQFPDLHSELNLSSLELGDSALYFCASSVGLEGGYTFGSGTRLTVV.